Given below is one TCR beta chain in context. Its target is unknown. It was with 60 Vbeta and 13 Jbeta primers that the PCR ran. Sequencing was performed with immunoSEQ multiplex PCR; in TCRdb, only in-frame clones are kept and a portion is missing. This sample carries roughly 200,000 clones, roughly 78% of them seen once, and the ten largest clones take roughly 0.7%. The sample belongs to a study of cytomegalovirus exposure and HLA in healthy donors. Study conclusions and caveats: A later analysis found that most CMV-associated TCR beta chains appeared HLA-restricted. Reported findings show TCR beta sequences accurately forecast HLA-A and HLA-B alleles in most subjects. It was confirmed in vitro that a few of the CMV-associated chains were specific for CMV antigens. The productive fraction for most TCR beta V segments was about 90% or about 30% in an earlier analysis.

Trimming left V 11 bases short and J 2 bases short, with 15 bases between. Germline V gene sequence: CDR1 SNHLY, CDR2 FYNNEI. This CDR3 has 14 residues. The sample was PBMCs. J is TRBJ2-2 and V is TRBV2; tentatively, D is TRBD1 (6 bases). The sequence derives from a boy under 18 in good health and CMV-seronegative. The CDR3 region has the DNA TGTGCCGGACAGAGGGTAGGCAACACCGGGGAGCTGTTTTTT. Protein product: CAGQRVGNTGELFF. Drawing the rest from reference TRBV2 and TRBJ2-2, the complete variable domain is EPEVTQTPSHQVTQMGQEVILRCVPISNHLYFYWYRQILGQKVEFLVSFYNNEISEKSEIFDDQFSVERPDGSNFTLKIRSTKLEDSAMYFCAGQRVGNTGELFFGEGSRLTVL.